The 21 T cell receptor beta chains reported below all come from one sample, sequenced in a study of cytotoxic CD8 clonotypes in ibrutinib-treated CLL. Some clones are missing from TCRdb's copy, which holds only in-frame ones; the method was immunoSEQ multiplex PCR. Of more than 50,000 clones listed, less than 75% are singletons. Sequences were derived from PBMCs, sampled after 12 months of ibrutinib treatment. The receptors stem from a human donor with chronic lymphocytic leukemia.

The table lists this clone with a few counts. V and J are TRBV28 and TRBJ2-1; perhaps D is TRBD1 or TRBD2 (5 bases each). V lost 6 bases to trimming and J lost 5 bases, with 23 bases between them. The V gene's germline CDR1 is MDHEN and CDR2 SYDVKM. The CDR3 extends over 17 amino acids. The CDR3 protein is CASRFVRPGRRNNEQFF. CDR3 DNA: TGTGCCAGCAGGTTTGTAAGACCGGGACGAAGAAACAATGAGCAGTTCTTC.

This clone was recorded many times. The chain employs TRBV19 and TRBJ1-3, with a possible D match to TRBD1 (5 bases). The CDR3 extends over 15 amino acids. V was clipped by 4 bases and J by 2 bases, with 12 bases between them. Per germline, CDR1 LNHDA and CDR2 SQIVND (reference sequence). In DNA, the CDR3 is TGTGCCAGTAGTAGTCAGGGATTTGCTGGAAACACCATATATTTT. Its protein is CASSSQGFAGNTIYF.

This clone showed up many times. The V and J genes are TRBV19 and TRBJ1-2; 7 bases match TRBD1. Germline V gene lookup returns CDR1 LNHDA and CDR2 SQIVND (reference sequence). The CDR3 extends over 12 amino acids. J was trimmed by 7 bases and V by 4 bases; bases with no gene match: 3. This chain's CDR3 is CASSTRQGGYTF. In DNA, the CDR3 is TGTGCCAGTAGTACGCGACAGGGTGGCTACACCTTC.

CDR3 sequence reads: CAIRADRGSQPQHF. CDR3 DNA: TGTGCCATCAGAGCCGACAGGGGAAGTCAGCCCCAGCATTTT. The rearrangement links TRBV10-3 to TRBJ1-5; 8 bases are shared with TRBD1. The CDR3 is 14 amino acids. With 6 bases clipped from V and 6 bases from J, the junction kept 7 bases outside the gene matches. Germline V gives CDR1 ENHRY, CDR2 SYGVKD.

The chain employs TRBV9 and TRBJ2-5, with TRBD1 identical over 10 bases. The CDR3 length is 15 residues. After removal of 0 bases from V and 1 base from J, the junction contained 0 bases not matched to a gene. CDR1 is SGDLS and CDR2 is YYNGEE in the germline V gene. CDR3 sequence: CASSVGQGAQETQYF. The CDR3 DNA sequence: TGTGCCAGCAGCGTAGGACAGGGGGCCCAAGAGACCCAGTACTTC.

The J gene is TRBJ1-5, the V gene TRBV28, with 9 bases aligning to TRBD1. Germline CDR1 reads MDHEN; CDR2 reads SYDVKM. The CDR3 is made up of 16 amino acids. The V and J ends lost 2 bases and 2 bases, in that order; junction bases with no gene match: 4. The CDR3 sequence: CASSLRDRVGNQPQHF. The CDR3 DNA reads as TGTGCCAGCAGTTTAAGGGACAGGGTCGGCAATCAGCCCCAGCATTTT. Drawing the rest from reference TRBV28 and TRBJ1-5, the complete variable domain is DVKVTQSSRYLVKRTGEKVFLECVQDMDHENMFWYRQDPGLGLRLIYFSYDVKMKEKGDIPEGYSVSREKKERFSLILESASTNQTSMYLCASSLRDRVGNQPQHFGDGTRLSIL.

This clone was seen only a few times. J is TRBJ2-7 and V is TRBV14; 11 bases align to TRBD2. Germline values: CDR1 SGHDN, CDR2 FVKESK. V lost 4 bases to trimming and J lost 2 bases; unmatched junction nucleotides: 4. CDR3 length: 15 amino acids. The CDR3 coding sequence is TGTGCCAGCAGCCCACTAGCGGGAGAAACCTACGAGCAGTACTTC. Translated: CASSPLAGETYEQYF.

This chain links TRBV5-1 with TRBJ1-3; 7 positions match TRBD1. The V gene end was trimmed by 4 bases and the J gene end by 3 bases; junction bases not matched to a gene: 4. Germline CDR1 reads SGHRS; CDR2 reads YFSETQ. The CDR3 spans 14 residues. CDR3 amino acids: CASSPGTVGNTIYF. The CDR3 nucleotides read TGCGCCAGCAGCCCGGGGACAGTTGGAAACACCATATATTTT.

The rearrangement links TRBV10-3 to TRBJ2-5; no clear D. The V gene lost 6 bases and the J gene lost 1 base, with 9 bases spanning the gap. This CDR3 region has 13 residues. The germline V gene has CDR1 ENHRY and CDR2 SYGVKD. CDR3 region: CAISWTIQETQYF. The CDR3, as DNA: TGTGCCATCAGCTGGACGATCCAAGAGACCCAGTACTTC.

The table lists this clone with a count of one. The chain carries TRBV28 and TRBJ2-4; D unresolved. The CDR3 runs to 15 residues. Germline lookup yields CDR1 MDHEN and CDR2 SYDVKM. Trimming left V 5 bases short and J 5 bases short, with 16 bases between. In nucleotides, the CDR3 is TGTGCCAGCAGTGGTAGGGTGGGCGCCCAAAACATTCAGTACTTC. As protein: CASSGRVGAQNIQYF.

This sequence joins TRBV5-1 and TRBJ2-1, with D uncertain. This CDR3 has 11 amino acids. Trimming left V 0 bases short and J 7 bases short, with 2 bases between. In germline, CDR1 is SGHRS, CDR2 YFSETQ. CDR3 bases: TGCGCCAGCAGCTTGGAGAATGAGCAGTTCTTC. This sequence encodes CASSLENEQFF.

This chain's CDR3 is CASSEARRNTGELFF. In DNA form, the CDR3 reads TGTGCCAGCAGTGAAGCTAGGCGGAACACCGGGGAGCTGTTTTTT. The rearrangement uses TRBV2 and TRBJ2-2; D unclear. Germline lookup yields CDR1 SNHLY and CDR2 FYNNEI. V dropped 0 bases and J dropped 1 base, with 6 bases sitting between them. The CDR3 spans 15 residues.

The chain links TRBV29-1 to TRBJ2-5, with D maybe TRBD2 (6 bases). V was cut by 7 bases and J by 4 bases, with 10 bases left in between. The CDR3 sequence is 11 residues long. Germline V gene sequence: CDR1 SQVTM, CDR2 ANQGSEA. The CDR3 region is CSGGTPETQYF. For the CDR3, the DNA is TGCAGCGGCGGGACTCCAGAGACCCAGTACTTC.

This chain joins TRBV28 and TRBJ2-7, with D perhaps assigned TRBD1 or TRBD2 (5 bases each). CDR3 length equals 13 residues. Between the trimmed V and J ends, which lost 3 bases and 3 bases, there was a span of 9 bases. CDR1 is MDHEN and CDR2 is SYDVKM in the germline V gene. CDR3 nucleotide sequence: TGTGCCAGCAGTTTGTGGGGGAACTACGAGCAGTACTTC. Residues: CASSLWGNYEQYF.

This clone is classed as large (0.1 to 1%). J is TRBJ1-2 and V is TRBV28, with D unclear. Trimming removed 5 bases at V and 4 bases at J, with 17 bases between. The CDR3 loop spans 15 amino acids. CDR1 is MDHEN and CDR2 is SYDVKM in the germline V gene. This CDR3 reads CASSPQPTGFYGYTF. DNA of the CDR3: TGTGCCAGCAGTCCGCAACCCACGGGGTTCTATGGCTACACCTTC.

The rearrangement links TRBV19 to TRBJ2-1; the match to TRBD1 covers 8 bases. Trimming cost V 5 bases and J 3 bases; bases outside gene matches: 3. Germline assignment: CDR1 LNHDA and CDR2 SQIVND (reference sequence). The CDR3 totals 14 residues. The CDR3 nucleotides read TGTGCCAGTAGTTCCGGACAGGGCTACAATGAGCAGTTCTTC. This encodes CASSSGQGYNEQFF.

The CDR3 DNA follows: TGTGCCAGTTTTCCTGGGACGGGGGCTTCTGGCTACACCTTC. Translated: CASFPGTGASGYTF. The chain uses TRBV6-6 and TRBJ1-2; D might be TRBD1 (6 bases). Germline CDR1 reads MNHNY; CDR2 reads SVGAGI (reference sequence). This CDR3 region has 14 residues. Trimming removed 9 bases from V and 7 bases from J, with 21 bases in between.

The chain is built from TRBV2 and TRBJ2-2; D unresolved. Trimming shortened V by 5 bases and J by 4 bases, and 14 bases separated the two germline ends. CDR3 length: 15 amino acids. Germline CDR1 SNHLY, CDR2 FYNNEI. The chain's CDR3 is CASSPPTPLTGELFF. The CDR3, as DNA: TGTGCCAGCAGTCCTCCGACACCCCTCACCGGGGAGCTGTTTTTT.

V gene TRBV20-1 combines with J gene TRBJ1-1; unclear D gene. This CDR3 region has 11 residues. Germline lookup yields CDR1 DFQATT and CDR2 SNEGSKA (reference sequence). Between the trimmed V and J ends, which lost 3 bases and 9 bases, there was a span of 11 bases. CDR3: CSASKGLQAFF. The CDR3 nucleotides read TGCAGTGCTAGTAAGGGTCTGCAAGCTTTCTTT.

The V and J genes are TRBV6-5 and TRBJ2-2; no clear D. V shed 0 bases and J shed 2 bases, with 4 bases lying between them. CDR1 is MNHEY, CDR2 SVGAGI, per germline. This CDR3 has 14 amino acids. The CDR3 loop reads CASSYSLNTGELFF. In DNA, the CDR3 is TGTGCCAGCAGTTACTCTCTAAACACCGGGGAGCTGTTTTTT.

The rearrangement links TRBV5-1 to TRBJ2-3; D is perhaps TRBD1 (5 bases). This CDR3 comprises 14 residues. In germline, CDR1 is SGHRS, CDR2 YFSETQ. V dropped 2 bases and J dropped 4 bases, with 11 bases sitting between them. The CDR3 region has the DNA TGCGCCAGCAGCTTCCAGGGAAGCGCAGATACGCAGTATTTT. Amino acids: CASSFQGSADTQYF. Looking up the rest from reference TRBV5-1 and TRBJ2-3 gives the full variable domain: KAGVTQTPRYLIKTRGQQVTLSCSPISGHRSVSWYQQTPGQGLQFLFEYFSETQRNKGNFPGRFSGRQFSNSRSEMNVSTLELGDSALYLCASSFQGSADTQYFGPGTRLTVL.